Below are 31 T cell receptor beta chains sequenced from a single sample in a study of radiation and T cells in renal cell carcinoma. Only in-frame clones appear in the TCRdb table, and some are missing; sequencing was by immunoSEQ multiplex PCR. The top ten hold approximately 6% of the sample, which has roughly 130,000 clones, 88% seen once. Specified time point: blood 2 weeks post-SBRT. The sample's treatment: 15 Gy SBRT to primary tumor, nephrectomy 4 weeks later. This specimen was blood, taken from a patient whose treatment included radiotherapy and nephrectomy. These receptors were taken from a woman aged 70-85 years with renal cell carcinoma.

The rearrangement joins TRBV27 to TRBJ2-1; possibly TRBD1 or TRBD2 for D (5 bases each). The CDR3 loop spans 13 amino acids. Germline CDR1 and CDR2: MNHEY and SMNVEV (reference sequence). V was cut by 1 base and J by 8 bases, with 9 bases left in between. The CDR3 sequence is CASSLWGKDEQFF. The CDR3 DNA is TGTGCCAGCAGTTTATGGGGGAAGGATGAGCAGTTCTTC.

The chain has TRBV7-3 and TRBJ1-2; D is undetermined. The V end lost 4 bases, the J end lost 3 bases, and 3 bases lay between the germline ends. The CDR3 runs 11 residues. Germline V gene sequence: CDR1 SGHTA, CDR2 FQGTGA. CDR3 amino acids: CASSSYYGYTF. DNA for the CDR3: TGTGCCAGCAGCTCGTACTATGGCTACACCTTC. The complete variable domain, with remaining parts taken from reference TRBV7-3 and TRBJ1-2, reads GAGVSQTPSNKVTEKGKYVELRCDPISGHTALYWYRQSLGQGPEFLIYFQGTGAADDSGLPNDRFFAVRPEGSVSTLKIQRTERGDSAVYLCASSSYYGYTFGSGTRLTVV.

CDR3 protein: CASSLGEAYGYTF. The CDR3 region has the DNA TGTGCCAGCAGCTTGGGGGAGGCCTATGGCTACACCTTC. The chain combines TRBV5-5 with TRBJ1-2, with no clear D. Germline CDR1 and CDR2: SGHKS and YYEKEE (reference sequence). The CDR3 is 13 amino acids. V lost 0 bases to trimming and J lost 4 bases, with 7 bases between them.

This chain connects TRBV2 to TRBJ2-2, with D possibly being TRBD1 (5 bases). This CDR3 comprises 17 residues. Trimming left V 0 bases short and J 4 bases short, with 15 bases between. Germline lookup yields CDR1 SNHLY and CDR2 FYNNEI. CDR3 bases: TGTGCCAGCAGTGAAGCGCCTGTGACAGTGACCACCGGGGAGCTGTTTTTT. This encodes CASSEAPVTVTTGELFF.

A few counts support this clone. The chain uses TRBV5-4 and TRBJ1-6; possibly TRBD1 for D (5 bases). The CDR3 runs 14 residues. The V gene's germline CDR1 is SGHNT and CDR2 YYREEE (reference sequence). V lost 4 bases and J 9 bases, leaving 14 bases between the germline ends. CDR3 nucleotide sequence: TGTGCCAGCAGCCTCGGTAGGGGCGGTTCACCCCTCCACTTT. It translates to CASSLGRGGSPLHF.

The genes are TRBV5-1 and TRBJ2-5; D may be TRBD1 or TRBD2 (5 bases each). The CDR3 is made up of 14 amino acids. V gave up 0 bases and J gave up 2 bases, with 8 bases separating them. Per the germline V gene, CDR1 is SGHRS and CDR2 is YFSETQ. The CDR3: CASSLGGWQETQYF. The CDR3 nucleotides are TGCGCCAGCAGCTTGGGGGGGTGGCAAGAGACCCAGTACTTC.

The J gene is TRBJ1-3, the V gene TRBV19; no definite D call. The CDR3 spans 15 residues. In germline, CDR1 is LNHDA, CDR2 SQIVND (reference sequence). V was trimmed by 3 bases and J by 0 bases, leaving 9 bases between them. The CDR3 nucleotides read TGTGCCAGTAGTATTTCAGTTCGCTCTGGAAACACCATATATTTT. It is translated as CASSISVRSGNTIYF.

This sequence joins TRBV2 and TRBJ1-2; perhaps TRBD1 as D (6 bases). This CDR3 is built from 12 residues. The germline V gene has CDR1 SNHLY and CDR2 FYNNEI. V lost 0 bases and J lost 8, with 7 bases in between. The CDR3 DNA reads TGTGCCAGCAGTGAAGCGGGGGGCGGCTACACCTTC. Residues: CASSEAGGGYTF.

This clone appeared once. The CDR3 is CASSQGGTHEQYF. CDR3 bases: TGCGCCAGCAGCCAAGGGGGGACTCACGAGCAGTACTTC. The chain carries TRBV4-3 and TRBJ2-7; D might be TRBD2 (6 bases). This CDR3 is 13 amino acids long. Trimming stripped 1 base from V and 5 bases from J, with 9 bases between. CDR1 is LGHNA, CDR2 YSLEER, per germline.

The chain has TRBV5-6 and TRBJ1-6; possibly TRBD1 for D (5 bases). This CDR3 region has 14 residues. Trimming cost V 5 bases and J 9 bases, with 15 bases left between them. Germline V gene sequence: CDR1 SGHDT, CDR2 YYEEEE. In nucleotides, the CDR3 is TGTGCCAGCAGTCGGGGGTCAGGGTTTTCACCCCTCCACTTT. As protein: CASSRGSGFSPLHF.

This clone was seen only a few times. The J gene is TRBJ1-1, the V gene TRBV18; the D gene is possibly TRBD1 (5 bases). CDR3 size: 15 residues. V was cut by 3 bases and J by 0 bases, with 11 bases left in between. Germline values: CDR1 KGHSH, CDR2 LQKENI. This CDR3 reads CASSPATGVNTEAFF. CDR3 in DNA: TGTGCCAGCTCACCCGCGACGGGGGTGAACACTGAAGCTTTCTTT.

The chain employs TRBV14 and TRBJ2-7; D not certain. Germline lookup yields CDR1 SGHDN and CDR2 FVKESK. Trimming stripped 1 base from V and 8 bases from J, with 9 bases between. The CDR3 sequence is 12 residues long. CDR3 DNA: TGTGCCAGCAGCCAAGGAACTCCTAAGCAGTACTTC. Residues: CASSQGTPKQYF.

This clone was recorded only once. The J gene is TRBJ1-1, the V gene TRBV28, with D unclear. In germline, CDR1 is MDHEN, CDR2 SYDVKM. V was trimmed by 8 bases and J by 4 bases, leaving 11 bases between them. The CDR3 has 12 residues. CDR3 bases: TGTGCCAGCTCTGAAACGATCACTGAAGCTTTCTTT. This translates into CASSETITEAFF.

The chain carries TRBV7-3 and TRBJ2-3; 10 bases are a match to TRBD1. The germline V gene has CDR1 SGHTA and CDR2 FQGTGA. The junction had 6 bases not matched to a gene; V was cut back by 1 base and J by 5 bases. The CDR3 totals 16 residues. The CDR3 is CASSLIGTGVRDTQYF. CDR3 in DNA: TGTGCCAGCAGCTTAATTGGGACAGGGGTGAGAGATACGCAGTATTTT.

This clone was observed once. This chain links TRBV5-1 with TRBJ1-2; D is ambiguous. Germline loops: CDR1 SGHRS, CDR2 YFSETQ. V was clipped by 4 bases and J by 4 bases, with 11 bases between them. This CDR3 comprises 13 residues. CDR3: CASSPAQPYGYTF. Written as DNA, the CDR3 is TGCGCCAGCAGCCCGGCGCAGCCCTATGGCTACACCTTC. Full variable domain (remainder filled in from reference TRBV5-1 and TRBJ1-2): KAGVTQTPRYLIKTRGQQVTLSCSPISGHRSVSWYQQTPGQGLQFLFEYFSETQRNKGNFPGRFSGRQFSNSRSEMNVSTLELGDSALYLCASSPAQPYGYTFGSGTRLTVV.

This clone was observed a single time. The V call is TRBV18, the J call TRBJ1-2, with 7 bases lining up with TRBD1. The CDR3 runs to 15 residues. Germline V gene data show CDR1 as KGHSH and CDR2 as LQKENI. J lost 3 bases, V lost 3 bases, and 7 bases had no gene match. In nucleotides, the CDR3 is TGTGCCAGCTCACCTACCCTGCAGGGGGACTATGGCTACACCTTC. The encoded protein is CASSPTLQGDYGYTF.

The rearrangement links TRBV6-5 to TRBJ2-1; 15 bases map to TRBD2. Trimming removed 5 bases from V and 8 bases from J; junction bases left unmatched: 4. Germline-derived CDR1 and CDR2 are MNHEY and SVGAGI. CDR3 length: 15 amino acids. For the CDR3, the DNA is TGTGCCAGCAGTAAAGGGACTAGCGGGGGGTATGAGCAGTTCTTC. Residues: CASSKGTSGGYEQFF.

The CDR3 here is CASSLTNTQYF. CDR3 nucleotides: TGTGCCAGCAGTCTCACGAATACGCAGTATTTT. The genes are TRBV28 and TRBJ2-3; D gene unclear. This CDR3 spans 11 amino acids. The V gene lost 5 bases and the J gene lost 7 bases, with 7 bases spanning the gap. CDR1 is MDHEN and CDR2 is SYDVKM in the germline V gene.

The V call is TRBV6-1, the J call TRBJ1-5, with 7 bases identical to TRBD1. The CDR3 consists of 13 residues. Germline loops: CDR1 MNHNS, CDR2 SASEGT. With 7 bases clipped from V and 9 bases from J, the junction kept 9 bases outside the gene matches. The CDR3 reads CASNRQGLWPQHF. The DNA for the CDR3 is TGTGCCAGCAATCGACAGGGTTTGTGGCCCCAGCATTTT.

CDR3 sequence reads: CASKALRQGHNSPLHF. The CDR3 DNA reads TGTGCCAGTAAAGCTCTGCGACAGGGGCATAATTCACCCCTCCACTTT. This sequence joins TRBV19 and TRBJ1-6, with 8 bases lining up with TRBD1. The length of the CDR3 is 16 residues. Germline V gives CDR1 LNHDA, CDR2 SQIVND (reference sequence). After removal of 7 bases from V and 5 bases from J, the junction contained 10 bases not matched to a gene.

CDR3 residues: CASSPGRDNQPQHF. CDR3 in DNA: TGTGCCAGCTCACCGGGCCGTGACAATCAGCCCCAGCATTTT. The chain recombines TRBV18 with TRBJ1-5; D gene uncertain. CDR3 length: 14 amino acids. Deletions cut 3 bases from V and 3 bases from J, with 9 bases between. CDR1 and CDR2 (germline): KGHSH, LQKENI.

The CDR3 is CASSLQGLDGYTF. In DNA, the CDR3 is TGTGCCAGCAGCCTACAGGGACTAGATGGCTACACCTTC. V gene TRBV7-3 combines with J gene TRBJ1-2; a possible D gene is TRBD1 (6 bases). The CDR3 is 13 residues long. Trimming shortened V by 5 bases and J by 6 bases, and 13 bases separated the two germline ends. CDR1 SGHTA and CDR2 FQGTGA come from the germline V gene.

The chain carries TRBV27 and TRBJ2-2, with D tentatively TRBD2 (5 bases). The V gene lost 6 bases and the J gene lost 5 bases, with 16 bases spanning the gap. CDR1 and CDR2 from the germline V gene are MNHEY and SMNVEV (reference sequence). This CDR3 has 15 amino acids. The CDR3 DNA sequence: TGTGCCAGCAGCGTAGCGTCCTCCGGGACCGGGGAGCTGTTTTTT. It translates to CASSVASSGTGELFF.

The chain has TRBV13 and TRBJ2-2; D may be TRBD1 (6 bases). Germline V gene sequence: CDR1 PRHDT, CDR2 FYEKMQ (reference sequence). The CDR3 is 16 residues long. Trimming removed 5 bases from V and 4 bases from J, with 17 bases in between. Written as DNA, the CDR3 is TGTGCCAGCAGCCCCCCGGGACAACGGAGCACCGGGGAGCTGTTTTTT. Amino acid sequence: CASSPPGQRSTGELFF.

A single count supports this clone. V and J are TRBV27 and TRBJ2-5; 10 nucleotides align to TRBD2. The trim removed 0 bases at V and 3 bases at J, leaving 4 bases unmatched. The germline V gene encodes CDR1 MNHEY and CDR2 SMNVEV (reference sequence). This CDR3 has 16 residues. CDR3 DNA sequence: TGTGCCAGCAGTTTATCAGCAGCGGGGGGGGAAGAGACCCAGTACTTC. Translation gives CASSLSAAGGEETQYF.

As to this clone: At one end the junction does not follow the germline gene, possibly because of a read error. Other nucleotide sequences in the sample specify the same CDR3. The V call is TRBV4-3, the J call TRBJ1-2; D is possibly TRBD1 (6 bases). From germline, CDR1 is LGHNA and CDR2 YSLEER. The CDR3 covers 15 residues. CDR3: CASSHSDRTNYGYTF. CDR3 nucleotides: TGCGCCAGCAGCCACTCCGACAGGACTAACTACGGCTACACCTTC.

DNA of the CDR3: TGTGCCAGTCGACGGATTGGCCGGAACGAGCAGTACTTC. It codes for CASRRIGRNEQYF. V gene TRBV10-3 combines with J gene TRBJ2-7; unclear D gene. The CDR3 is 13 residues long. The germline CDR1 and CDR2 sequences are ENHRY and SYGVKD. V lost 10 bases, J lost 5 bases, and 18 bases lay in between.

This CDR3 reads CASSFIQGSSGNTIYF. In DNA, the CDR3 is TGTGCCAGCAGTTTCATACAGGGGAGCTCTGGAAACACCATATATTTT. This rearrangement joins TRBV6-5 to TRBJ1-3, with TRBD1 matching over 7 bases. Germline V lookup: CDR1 MNHEY, CDR2 SVGAGI. The CDR3 spans 16 residues. The V gene end was trimmed by 4 bases and the J gene end by 0 bases; junction bases not matched to a gene: 6.

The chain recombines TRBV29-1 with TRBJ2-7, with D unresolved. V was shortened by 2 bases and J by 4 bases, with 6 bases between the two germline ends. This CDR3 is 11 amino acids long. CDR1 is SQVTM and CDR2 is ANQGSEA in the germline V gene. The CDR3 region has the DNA TGCAGCGTTGAACGCGGTTACGAGCAGTACTTC. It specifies CSVERGYEQYF.

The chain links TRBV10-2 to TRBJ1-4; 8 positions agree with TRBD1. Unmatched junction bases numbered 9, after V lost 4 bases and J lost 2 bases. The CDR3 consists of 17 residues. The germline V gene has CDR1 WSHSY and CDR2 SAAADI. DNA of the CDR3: TGCGCCAGCAGTGTATCAGGGGGCGCAGGGACTAATGAAAAACTGTTTTTT. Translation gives CASSVSGGAGTNEKLFF.

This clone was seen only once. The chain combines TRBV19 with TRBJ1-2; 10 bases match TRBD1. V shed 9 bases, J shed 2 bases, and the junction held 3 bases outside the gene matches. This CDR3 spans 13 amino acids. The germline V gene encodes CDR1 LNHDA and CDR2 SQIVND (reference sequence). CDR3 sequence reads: CASGTGENYGYTF. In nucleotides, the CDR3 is TGTGCCAGCGGGACAGGGGAGAACTATGGCTACACCTTC.